This T cell receptor (beta chain) derives from a study of CD8 T cells in Susac syndrome. Trimming left V 5 bases short and J 1 base short, with 18 bases between. CDR1 and CDR2 from the germline V gene are DFQATT and SNEGSKA (reference sequence). The CDR3 covers 16 residues. CD8+ and CD4+ T cells taken from blood had their TCR beta sequenced. cDNA came from roughly 0.47 to 1 ug RNA primed by random hexamers. TCR beta CDR3 was amplified by immunoSEQ covering 54 Vbeta and 13 Jbeta. TCRdb fed the immunoSEQ multiplex PCR reads into MiXCR, producing one record per CDR3 protein. This table holds under 150,000 distinct CDR3 sequences, around 75% found once.

J is TRBJ1-5 and V is TRBV20-1; no definite D call. The receptor comes from a human donor with multiple sclerosis. Specimen: CD8+ T cells from PBMCs. The CDR3 sequence: CSAGVLARGSNQPQHF. The DNA for the CDR3 is TGCAGTGCTGGGGTGTTGGCCCGAGGGAGCAATCAGCCCCAGCATTTT.